The 20 T cell receptor beta chains below all came from one sample that was sequenced in a study of regulatory T cells in long-lasting Graves disease (dated by TCRdb to the early 2020s). Receptor libraries were prepared by multiplex PCR. This sample was sequenced with an Illumina HiSeq 4000. To build TCR beta libraries, CDR3 regions were amplified by Arm-PCR using iRepertoire HTBI primers. TCRdb cleaned the public reads at Q25 with fastp, built clones with MiXCR and kept in-frame beta chains. Records with the same CDR3 protein are collapsed into one entry carrying the most frequent genes and DNA. The sample includes 700,000 or so distinct CDR3 sequences, with around 30% observed a single time. In total, the top ten clones hold around 42% of the sample. This specimen's time point label, per the study, means: persistent/refractory GD, antithyroid drugs over 5 years with positive TRAb. For both TCR sequencing and RNA sequencing, RNA was extracted from PBMCs in TRIzol.

The specimen comprised peripheral blood mononuclear cells (PBMCs), sampled when the disease was refractory, from a patient treated with antithyroid drugs. Receptor source: a female donor with Graves disease.

This clonotype is a singleton in its sample. The V and J genes are TRBV30 and TRBJ2-2; the match to TRBD1 covers 7 bases. This CDR3 is 14 amino acids long. V shed 5 bases, J shed 3 bases, and the junction held 6 bases outside the gene matches. Germline CDR1 and CDR2: GTSNPN and SVGIG (reference sequence). CDR3 amino acids: CAWDSGQDTGELFF. CDR3 nucleotide sequence: TGTGCCTGGGATTCTGGACAGGACACCGGGGAGCTGTTTTTT. The full variable domain, with the rest looked up from reference TRBV30 and TRBJ2-2, is SQTIHQWPATLVQPVGSPLSLECTVEGTSNPNLYWYRQAAGRGLQLLFYSVGIGQISSEVPQNLSASRPQDRQFILSSKKLLLSDSGFYLCAWDSGQDTGELFFGEGSRLTVL.

This clonotype was picked up a small number of times. The V gene is TRBV15, the J gene TRBJ1-4; the D gene is possibly TRBD1 (6 bases). The CDR3 is 15 residues long. V lost 4 bases and J 8 bases, leaving 17 bases between the germline ends. The V gene's germline CDR1 is LNHNV and CDR2 YYDKDF (reference sequence). CDR3 bases: TGTGCCACCAGCAAAAGCGGGCAGGGGACCGAAAAACTGTTTTTT. This sequence encodes CATSKSGQGTEKLFF. The full variable domain, with the rest looked up from reference TRBV15 and TRBJ1-4, is DAMVIQNPRYQVTQFGKPVTLSCSQTLNHNVMYWYQQKSSQAPKLLFHYYDKDFNNEADTPDNFQSRRPNTSFCFLDIRSPGLGDTAMYLCATSKSGQGTEKLFFGSGTQLSVL.

V usage is TRBV11-2 and J usage is TRBJ2-1, with D perhaps matching TRBD1 (6 bases). V was trimmed by 7 bases and J by 8 bases, leaving 21 bases between them. The CDR3 totals 15 residues. In germline, CDR1 is SGHAT, CDR2 FQNNGV. CDR3 DNA: TGTGCCAGCACCCTAATAGGACAGACTCGGGATGAGCAGTTCTTC. Translated, it gives CASTLIGQTRDEQFF.

The gene calls are TRBV7-2 and TRBJ1-1; D may be TRBD1 (6 bases). The V end was cut by 5 bases, the J end by 5 bases, with 15 bases between. Germline loops: CDR1 SGHTA, CDR2 FQGNSA. The length of the CDR3 is 14 residues. CDR3 DNA sequence: TGTGCCAGCAGCGATACAGGGCGGAGGACTGAAGCTTTCTTT. Residues: CASSDTGRRTEAFF.

Concerning this clonotype: At one end, the junction sequence differs from germline, possibly due to a read error. V usage is TRBV6-2 or TRBV6-3 and J usage is TRBJ1-5, with 7 bases matching TRBD1. Germline CDR1 reads MNHEY; CDR2 reads SVGEGT. The CDR3 length is 15 residues. DNA of the CDR3: TGTGCCAGCAGTATTGGGACAGCTAGCAAGCAGCCCCAGCATTTT. Translating gives CASSIGTASKQPQHF.

This chain joins TRBV27 and TRBJ2-6; D remains ambiguous. The ends were cut back, 1 base at V and 0 bases at J, with 4 bases in the middle. CDR1 and CDR2 from the germline V gene are MNHEY and SMNVEV (reference sequence). CDR3 length: 15 residues. The DNA of the CDR3 is TGTGCCAGCAGTTTATTCGCCTCTGGGGCCAACGTCCTGACTTTC. Its translation: CASSLFASGANVLTF.

The chain recombines TRBV7-6 with TRBJ2-7; 12 bases align to TRBD2. V lost 3 bases to trimming and J lost 0 bases; unmatched junction nucleotides: 9. The CDR3 loop spans 18 amino acids. Per germline, CDR1 SGHVS and CDR2 FNYEAQ. The CDR3 sequence: CASSLRTSGIRSSYEQYF. The CDR3 DNA follows: TGTGCCAGCAGCTTGCGGACTAGCGGGATCCGAAGCTCCTACGAGCAGTACTTC.

Comment on this clonotype: One base separates it from a far larger clone, so it is likely a read error. The V gene is TRBV6-2 or TRBV6-3, the J gene TRBJ2-7; D is unresolved. V lost 5 bases, J lost 3 bases, and 5 bases lay in between. CDR1 and CDR2 from the germline V gene are MNHEY and SVGEGT. The CDR3 is 11 amino acids. As DNA, the CDR3 is TGTGCCAGCAGTCGAGTCTACGAGCAGTACTTC. This codes for CASSRVYEQYF.

This clonotype came up many times. The rearrangement joins TRBV2 to TRBJ2-5, with D uncertain. The V end lost 7 bases, the J end lost 1 base, and 7 bases lay between the germline ends. This CDR3 contains 12 residues. From germline, CDR1 is SNHLY and CDR2 FYNNEI. CDR3 residues: CASKRTQETQYF. DNA of the CDR3: TGTGCCAGCAAACGTACCCAAGAGACCCAGTACTTC.

The chain combines TRBV20-1 with TRBJ2-7; 14 bases are shared with TRBD2. J gave up 5 bases and V 5 bases, and 8 bases lay outside the gene matches. This CDR3 comprises 15 residues. The V gene's germline CDR1 is DFQATT and CDR2 SNEGSKA (reference sequence). The CDR3 nucleotides read TGCAGTGCTCGCGTGGGGACTAGCGGGAGTCACGAGCAGTACTTC. Encoded protein: CSARVGTSGSHEQYF.

Only one count was recorded for this clonotype. A much larger clonotype is one base distant, so this may be a read error. In this CDR3 the conserved last residue, phenylalanine or tryptophan, is missing, so a read error is likely. The rearrangement joins TRBV11-2 to TRBJ2-7, with D perhaps matching TRBD1 (6 bases). The CDR3 is 19 residues long. V dropped 1 base and J dropped 2 bases, with 24 bases sitting between them. CDR1 is SGHAT, CDR2 FQNNGV, per germline. The CDR3 DNA follows: TGTGCCAGCAGCTTAGGAGGTCCCCCCACAGGGACGGGCCCCTACGAGCAGTACCTC. This translates into CASSLGGPPTGTGPYEQYL.

The rearrangement joins TRBV2 to TRBJ1-4, with a weak D call TRBD1 (6 bases). Germline loops: CDR1 SNHLY, CDR2 FYNNEI. The CDR3 extends over 14 amino acids. Between the trimmed V and J ends, which lost 8 bases and 3 bases, there was a span of 13 bases. Here the CDR3 reads CASERGAANEKLFF. The CDR3 DNA is TGTGCCAGCGAGAGGGGGGCGGCTAATGAAAAACTGTTTTTT.

This clonotype turned up a few times. V usage is TRBV30 and J usage is TRBJ2-5; D is possibly TRBD2 (6 bases). The CDR3 runs 18 residues. V lost 2 bases to trimming and J lost 2 bases, with 24 bases between them. Germline CDR1 GTSNPN, CDR2 SVGIG (reference sequence). The CDR3 DNA follows: TGTGCCTGGAGTCGGCGGGAAGGAAAGATCGGAGGACAAGAGACCCAGTACTTC. Translating gives CAWSRREGKIGGQETQYF.

The chain recombines TRBV5-1 with TRBJ2-5; D might be TRBD1 (6 bases). The V end lost 2 bases, the J end lost 2 bases, and 10 bases lay between the germline ends. CDR3 length: 14 residues. Germline assignment: CDR1 SGHRS and CDR2 YFSETQ. DNA of the CDR3: TGCGCCAGCAGCTTAACAGGGTGGCAAGAGACCCAGTACTTC. Its translation: CASSLTGWQETQYF.

The chain couples TRBV20-1 to TRBJ1-2; D unclear. CDR3 length: 11 residues. Germline V gene sequence: CDR1 DFQATT, CDR2 SNEGSKA (reference sequence). V was trimmed by 5 bases and J by 8 bases, leaving 12 bases between them. CDR3 nucleotides: TGCAGTGCTCCGGTTATGGGCGGCTACACCTTC. Encoded protein: CSAPVMGGYTF.

CDR3 in DNA: TGTGCCTGGAGTGTACGGACAGGAGGGGTCACTGAAGCTTTCTTT. Its protein product is CAWSVRTGGVTEAFF. The gene calls are TRBV30 and TRBJ1-1, with 7 bases lining up with TRBD1. The junction had 8 bases not matched to a gene; V was cut back by 0 bases and J by 4 bases. Germline V gene sequence: CDR1 GTSNPN, CDR2 SVGIG (reference sequence). The CDR3 is 15 amino acids.

The chain carries TRBV6-5 and TRBJ1-2; D call uncertain. Trimming took off 0 bases at V and 1 base at J, with 12 bases between the two ends. CDR1 is MNHEY and CDR2 is SVGAGI in the germline V gene. The CDR3 extends over 16 amino acids. CDR3 nucleotide sequence: TGTGCCAGCAGTTACTCGATGGCAGGACTTAACTATGGCTACACCTTC. Its translation is CASSYSMAGLNYGYTF.

The CDR3 spells CASSLVLRNSPLHF. The CDR3 coding sequence is TGTGCCAGCAGCTTAGTTTTGCGGAATTCACCCCTCCACTTT. The V call is TRBV7-9, the J call TRBJ1-6; no clear D. Trimming took 1 base from V and 7 from J, leaving 8 bases between them. This CDR3 contains 14 residues. Germline V gene sequence: CDR1 SEHNR, CDR2 FQNEAQ (reference sequence).

As DNA, the CDR3 is TGTGCCAGCAGACCTAAACCCGGGTCAGTGGATTCACCCCTCCACTTT. Its translation: CASRPKPGSVDSPLHF. The V call is TRBV27, the J call TRBJ1-6; no firm D call. Germline-derived CDR1 and CDR2 are MNHEY and SMNVEV (reference sequence). V was trimmed by 6 bases and J by 8 bases, leaving 20 bases between them. The CDR3 spans 16 residues.

This clonotype occurred many times. V is TRBV20-1 and J is TRBJ1-2; a possible D gene is TRBD1 (6 bases). The V end lost 3 bases, the J end lost 7 bases, and 12 bases lay between the germline ends. CDR3 length equals 12 residues. In germline, CDR1 is DFQATT, CDR2 SNEGSKA (reference sequence). CDR3 protein: CSAREGGLGYTF. The CDR3 nucleotides are TGCAGTGCTAGGGAAGGGGGGCTTGGCTACACCTTC.